The rows below give T cell receptor beta chains drawn from one sample of a study of Ad26.COV2.S vaccination and SARS-CoV-2 variants. Assay: immunoSEQ multiplex PCR; the TCRdb copy retains only in-frame clones and omits some. The data hold around 400,000 clones, with around nine tenths observed a single time. Source: peripheral blood, taken in a trial of Ad26.COV2.S vaccine versus placebo. Receptor source: a person between 18 and 60 years old who received the Ad26.COV2.S COVID-19 vaccine or a placebo. The CDR3 runs from the conserved cysteine through the conserved F or W. The D gene is left open where the match is weak. Some rows mark clone size as missing; the rest say once, few, many or name a class of expanded clone.

d_call clone_size j_call v_call cdr3_aa cdr3_nt
- - TRBJ1-4 TRBV18 CASSLGQANEKLFF TGTGCCAGCTCACTGGGACAAGCTAATGAAAAACTGTTTTTT
- - TRBJ2-7 TRBV4-2 CASSQTEVSYEQYF TGTGCCAGCAGCCAAACGGAGGTCTCCTACGAGCAGTACTTC
- - TRBJ2-1 TRBV7-8 CASGGGGVNEQFF TGTGCCAGCGGCGGGGGCGGGGTGAATGAGCAGTTCTTC
- once TRBJ1-1 TRBV30 CAWSGTENTEAFF TGTGCCTGGAGTGGGACGGAGAACACTGAAGCTTTCTTT
- - TRBJ2-2 TRBV21-1 CASSKDRGITGELFF TGTGCCAGCAGCAAGGACAGGGGGATCACCGGGGAGCTGTTTTTT
TRBD2 - TRBJ2-1 TRBV6-5 CASSPRGGVNEQFF TGTGCCAGCAGTCCTAGGGGAGGGGTCAATGAGCAGTTCTTC
- - TRBJ1-1 TRBV9 CASSVGGQGNTEAFF TGTGCCAGCAGCGTAGGGGGGCAGGGCAACACTGAAGCTTTCTTT
TRBD1 - TRBJ1-1 TRBV10-3 CAISETTGPMNTEAFF TGTGCCATCAGTGAGACGACAGGGCCCATGAACACTGAAGCTTTCTTT
- - TRBJ1-4 TRBV18 CASSPGQNEKLFF TGTGCCAGCTCACCCGGACAGAATGAAAAACTGTTTTTT
- - TRBJ1-6 TRBV2 CASRRQEGSPLHF TGTGCCAGCAGAAGACAGGAGGGGTCACCCCTCCACTTT
- - TRBJ2-3 TRBV5-4 CASSLNWLTDTQYF TGTGCCAGCAGCTTGAATTGGTTGACAGATACGCAGTATTTT
- - TRBJ1-1 TRBV19 CASSRRLSDTEAFF TGTGCCAGTAGTAGACGGCTGTCGGACACTGAAGCTTTCTTT
TRBD1 - TRBJ1-2 TRBV18 CASSPGRQGEGGYTF TGTGCCAGCTCACCAGGAAGACAGGGTGAGGGTGGCTACACCTTC
TRBD2 - TRBJ2-3 TRBV18 CASSPFERGLLDRGTDTQYF TGTGCCAGCTCACCATTCGAGCGGGGCCTCCTCGATCGCGGCACAGATACGCAGTATTTT
TRBD2 - TRBJ2-7 TRBV6-5 CASHRTSGRSGEQYF TGTGCCAGCCATAGGACTAGCGGGAGATCTGGGGAGCAGTACTTC
TRBD1 - TRBJ2-7 TRBV5-5 CASSLEGQAYEQYF TGTGCCAGCAGCTTGGAGGGACAGGCCTACGAGCAGTACTTC
- - TRBJ1-1 TRBV11-2 CASSLVKVMEGLNTEAFF TGTGCCAGCAGCTTAGTTAAGGTCATGGAAGGATTGAACACTGAAGCTTTCTTT
- - TRBJ1-4 TRBV27 CASSFGEKLFF TGTGCCAGCAGTTTTGGGGAAAAACTGTTTTTT
- - TRBJ2-7 TRBV5-6 CASSFWQSKGYEQYF TGTGCCAGCAGCTTTTGGCAGTCTAAGGGCTACGAGCAGTACTTC
- - TRBJ2-7 TRBV7-2 CASSPSVSGAYEQYF TGTGCCAGCAGCCCTTCGGTATCAGGGGCCTACGAGCAGTACTTC
- - TRBJ1-1 TRBV18 CASSPPPGNTEAFF TGTGCCAGCTCACCACCACCGGGAAACACTGAAGCTTTCTTT